The present T cell receptor (beta chain) was sequenced within a study of breast tumors, draining lymph nodes, adjacent tissues. Study outcomes and limitations: Tumor T cell lymph node origin was a supported hypothesis, not proven. Most tumor T cells seemingly derive from lymph node, then expand in tumor. Tumor and nontumor repertoires were significantly more similar in luminal-like than in basal-like breast cancer. Tumor TCR diversity was below lymph nodes but above nontumor tissue.

With respect to this clonotype: Its antigen is unidentified.

J gave up 10 bases and V 5 bases, and 9 bases lay outside the gene matches. The CDR3 runs 15 residues. Germline V CDR1 and CDR2: SGHTA, FQGNSA. TCRdb re-derived calls from the multiplex PCR reads in MiXCR, one entry per CDR3 protein. This table holds tens of thousands of distinct CDR3 sequences, around 40% found once. Material for sequencing was breast tumor tissue. This chain uses TRBV7-2 with TRBJ1-6, with 9 bases that match TRBD1. The TCR sequence derives from a female donor with breast cancer. Some clones in this sample may be carry-over from other donors' samples. CDR3 in DNA: TGTGCCAGCAGCACAGGACAGGGGCGAAAGTCACCCCTCCACTTT. It encodes CASSTGQGRKSPLHF.